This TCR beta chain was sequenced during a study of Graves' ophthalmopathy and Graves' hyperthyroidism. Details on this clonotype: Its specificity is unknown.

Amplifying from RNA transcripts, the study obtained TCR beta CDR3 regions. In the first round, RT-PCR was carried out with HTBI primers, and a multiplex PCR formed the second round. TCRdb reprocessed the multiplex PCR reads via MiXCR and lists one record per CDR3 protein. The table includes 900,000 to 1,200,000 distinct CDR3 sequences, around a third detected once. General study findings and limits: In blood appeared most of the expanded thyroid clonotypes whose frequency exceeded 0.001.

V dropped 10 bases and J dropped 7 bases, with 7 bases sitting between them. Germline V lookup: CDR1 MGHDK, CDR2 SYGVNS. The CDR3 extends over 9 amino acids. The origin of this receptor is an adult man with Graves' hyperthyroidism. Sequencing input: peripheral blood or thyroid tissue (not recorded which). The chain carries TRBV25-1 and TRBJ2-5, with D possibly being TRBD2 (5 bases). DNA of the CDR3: TGTGCCACCGAGGGGACCCAGTACTTC. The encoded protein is CATEGTQYF.